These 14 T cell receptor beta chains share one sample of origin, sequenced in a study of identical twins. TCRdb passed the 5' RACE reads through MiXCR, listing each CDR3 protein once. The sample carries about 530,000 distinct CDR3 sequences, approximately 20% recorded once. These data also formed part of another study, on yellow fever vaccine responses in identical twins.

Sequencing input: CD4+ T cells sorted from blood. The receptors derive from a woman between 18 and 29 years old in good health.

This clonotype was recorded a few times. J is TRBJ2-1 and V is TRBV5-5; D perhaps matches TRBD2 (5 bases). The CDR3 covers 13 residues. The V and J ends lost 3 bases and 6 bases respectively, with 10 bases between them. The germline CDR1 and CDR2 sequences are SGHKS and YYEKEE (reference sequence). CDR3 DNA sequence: TGTGCCAGCAGCTCCTTCACTAGCAATGAGCAGTTCTTC. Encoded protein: CASSSFTSNEQFF.

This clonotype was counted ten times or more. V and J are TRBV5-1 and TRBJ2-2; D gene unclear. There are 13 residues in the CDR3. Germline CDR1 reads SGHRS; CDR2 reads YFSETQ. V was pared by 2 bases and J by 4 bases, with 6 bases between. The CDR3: CASSFWSTGELFF. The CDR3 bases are TGCGCCAGCAGCTTCTGGAGCACCGGGGAGCTGTTTTTT.

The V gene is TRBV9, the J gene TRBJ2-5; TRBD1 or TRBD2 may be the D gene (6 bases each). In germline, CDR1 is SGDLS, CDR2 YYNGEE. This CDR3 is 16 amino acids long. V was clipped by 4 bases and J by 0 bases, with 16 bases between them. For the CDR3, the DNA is TGTGCCAGCAGCCCAGAGAGGGGGGCCTACCAAGAGACCCAGTACTTC. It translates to CASSPERGAYQETQYF.

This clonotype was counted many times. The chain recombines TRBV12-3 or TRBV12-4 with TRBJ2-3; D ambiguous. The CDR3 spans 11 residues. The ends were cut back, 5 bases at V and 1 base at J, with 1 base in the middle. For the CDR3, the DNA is TGTGCCAGCAGTCGCACAGATACGCAGTATTTT. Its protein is CASSRTDTQYF.

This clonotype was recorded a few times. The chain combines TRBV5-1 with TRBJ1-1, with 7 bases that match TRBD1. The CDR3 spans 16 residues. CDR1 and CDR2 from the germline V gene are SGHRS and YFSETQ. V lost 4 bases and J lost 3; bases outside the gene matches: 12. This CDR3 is CASSEPTGKKDTEAFF. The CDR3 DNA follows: TGCGCCAGCAGCGAGCCGACAGGGAAGAAGGACACTGAAGCTTTCTTT.

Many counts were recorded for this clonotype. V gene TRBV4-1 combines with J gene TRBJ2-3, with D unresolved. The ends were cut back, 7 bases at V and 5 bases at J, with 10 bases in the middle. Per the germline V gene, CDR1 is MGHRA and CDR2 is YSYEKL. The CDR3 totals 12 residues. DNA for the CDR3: TGCGCCAGCACTCAATGGGGAGATACGCAGTATTTT. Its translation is CASTQWGDTQYF.

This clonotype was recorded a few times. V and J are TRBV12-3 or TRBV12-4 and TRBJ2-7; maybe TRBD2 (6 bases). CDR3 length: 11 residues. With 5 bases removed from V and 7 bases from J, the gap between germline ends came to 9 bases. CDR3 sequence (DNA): TGTGCCAGCAGTGCCGGGAGTGAGCAGTACGTC. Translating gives CASSAGSEQYV.

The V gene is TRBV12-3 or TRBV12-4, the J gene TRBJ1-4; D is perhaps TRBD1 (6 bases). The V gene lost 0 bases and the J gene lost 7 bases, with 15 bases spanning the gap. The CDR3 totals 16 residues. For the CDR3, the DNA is TGTGCCAGCAGTTTAGCATCCACAGGGATGGGTGAAAAACTGTTTTTT. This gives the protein CASSLASTGMGEKLFF.

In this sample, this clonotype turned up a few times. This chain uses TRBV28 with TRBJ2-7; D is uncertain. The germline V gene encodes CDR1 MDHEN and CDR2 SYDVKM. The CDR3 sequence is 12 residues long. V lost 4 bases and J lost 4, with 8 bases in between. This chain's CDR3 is CASSSPAYEQYF. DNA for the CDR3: TGTGCCAGCAGTTCCCCGGCTTACGAGCAGTACTTC.

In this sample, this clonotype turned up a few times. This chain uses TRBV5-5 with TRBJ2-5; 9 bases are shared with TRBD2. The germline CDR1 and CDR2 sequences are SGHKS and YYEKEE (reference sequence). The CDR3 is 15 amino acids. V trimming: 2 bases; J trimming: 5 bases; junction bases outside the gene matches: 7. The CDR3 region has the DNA TGTGCCAGCAGCTTTTCTAGCGGGAAGGGTGAGACCCAGTACTTC. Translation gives CASSFSSGKGETQYF.

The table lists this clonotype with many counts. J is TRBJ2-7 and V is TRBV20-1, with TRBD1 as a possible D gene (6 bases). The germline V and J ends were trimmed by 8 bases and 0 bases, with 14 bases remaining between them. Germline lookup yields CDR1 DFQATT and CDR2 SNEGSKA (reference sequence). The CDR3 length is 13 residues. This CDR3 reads CSTDSPSSYEQYV. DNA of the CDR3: TGCAGTACGGACAGCCCGAGCTCCTACGAGCAGTACGTC.

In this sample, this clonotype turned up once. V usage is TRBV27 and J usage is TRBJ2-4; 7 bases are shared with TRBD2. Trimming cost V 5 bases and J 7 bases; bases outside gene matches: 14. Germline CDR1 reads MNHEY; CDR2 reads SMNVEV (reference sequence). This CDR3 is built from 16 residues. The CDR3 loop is CASSTYRGLVPNIQYF. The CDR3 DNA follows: TGTGCCAGCAGTACCTACAGAGGACTAGTTCCGAACATTCAGTACTTC.

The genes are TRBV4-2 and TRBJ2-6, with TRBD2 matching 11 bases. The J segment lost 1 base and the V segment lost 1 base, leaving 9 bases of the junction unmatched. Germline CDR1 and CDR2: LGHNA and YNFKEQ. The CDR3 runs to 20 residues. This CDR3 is CASSQVGLAGGPSGANVLTF. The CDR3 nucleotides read TGTGCCAGCAGCCAAGTAGGGCTAGCGGGGGGCCCTTCTGGGGCCAACGTCCTGACTTTC.

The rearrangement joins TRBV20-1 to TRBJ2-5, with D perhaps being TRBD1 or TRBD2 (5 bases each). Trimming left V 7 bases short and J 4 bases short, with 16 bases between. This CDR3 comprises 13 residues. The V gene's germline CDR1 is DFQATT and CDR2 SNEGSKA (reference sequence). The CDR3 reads CSGLRDPGETQYF. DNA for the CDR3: TGCAGTGGGCTCCGGGACCCCGGAGAGACCCAGTACTTC.